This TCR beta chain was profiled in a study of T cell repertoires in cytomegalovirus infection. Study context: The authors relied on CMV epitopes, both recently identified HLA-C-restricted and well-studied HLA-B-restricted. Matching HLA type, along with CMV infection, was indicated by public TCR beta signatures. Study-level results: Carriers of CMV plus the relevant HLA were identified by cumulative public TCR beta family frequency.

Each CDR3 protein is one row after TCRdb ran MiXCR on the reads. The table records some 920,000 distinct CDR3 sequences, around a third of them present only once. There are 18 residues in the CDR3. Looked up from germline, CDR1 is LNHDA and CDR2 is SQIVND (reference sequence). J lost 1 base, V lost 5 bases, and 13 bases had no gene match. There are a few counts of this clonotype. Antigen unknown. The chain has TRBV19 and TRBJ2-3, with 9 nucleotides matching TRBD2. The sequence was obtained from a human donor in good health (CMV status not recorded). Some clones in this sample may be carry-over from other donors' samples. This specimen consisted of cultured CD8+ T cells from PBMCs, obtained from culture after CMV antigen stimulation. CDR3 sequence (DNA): TGTGCCAGTAGTCCGCGTGGGCGGGGGGGCCGTGGCACAGATACGCAGTATTTT. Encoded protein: CASSPRGRGGRGTDTQYF.